The clone carrying this T cell receptor beta chain was seen repeatedly, ten times or more. Antigen: not known. The sample belongs to a study of identical twins. Study results and caveats: In beta out-of-frame sequences, the excess sharing between twins was weaker.

TCRdb fed the 5' RACE reads into MiXCR, producing one record per CDR3 protein. The data contain some 660,000 distinct CDR3 sequences, 8.6% of them seen just once; the ten biggest clones take up 0.98%. The CDR3 runs 20 residues. The V end lost 0 bases, the J end lost 4 bases, and 26 bases lay between the germline ends. Per the germline V gene, CDR1 is MGHRA and CDR2 is YSYEKL. Another study also made use of these data, one on yellow fever vaccine responses in identical twins.

The sequence was obtained from a woman aged 18-30 years in good health. Sequences were obtained from PBMCs. This sequence joins TRBV4-1 and TRBJ2-3; D is perhaps TRBD2 (7 bases). CDR3 bases: TGCGCCAGCAGCCAAGAAGAAGGGGGGGGGAGCAGTTTCCTCCCAGATACGCAGTATTTT. This translates into CASSQEEGGGSSFLPDTQYF.